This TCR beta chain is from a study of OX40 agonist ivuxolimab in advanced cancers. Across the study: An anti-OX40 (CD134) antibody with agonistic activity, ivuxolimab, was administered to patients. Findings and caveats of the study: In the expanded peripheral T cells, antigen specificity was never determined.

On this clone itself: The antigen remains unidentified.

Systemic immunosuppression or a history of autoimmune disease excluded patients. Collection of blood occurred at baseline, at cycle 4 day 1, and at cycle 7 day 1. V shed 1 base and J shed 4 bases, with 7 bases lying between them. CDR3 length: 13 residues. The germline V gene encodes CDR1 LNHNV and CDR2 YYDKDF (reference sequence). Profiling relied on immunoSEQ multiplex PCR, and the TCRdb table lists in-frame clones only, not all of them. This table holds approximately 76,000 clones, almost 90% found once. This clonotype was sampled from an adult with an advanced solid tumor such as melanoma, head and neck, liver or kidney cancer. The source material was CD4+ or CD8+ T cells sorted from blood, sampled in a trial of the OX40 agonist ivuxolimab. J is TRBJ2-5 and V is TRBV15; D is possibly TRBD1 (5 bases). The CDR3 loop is CATSRGGLETQYF. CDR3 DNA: TGTGCCACCAGCAGAGGGGGCTTAGAGACCCAGTACTTC. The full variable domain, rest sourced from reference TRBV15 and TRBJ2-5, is DAMVIQNPRYQVTQFGKPVTLSCSQTLNHNVMYWYQQKSSQAPKLLFHYYDKDFNNEADTPDNFQSRRPNTSFCFLDIRSPGLGDTAMYLCATSRGGLETQYFGPGTRLLVL.